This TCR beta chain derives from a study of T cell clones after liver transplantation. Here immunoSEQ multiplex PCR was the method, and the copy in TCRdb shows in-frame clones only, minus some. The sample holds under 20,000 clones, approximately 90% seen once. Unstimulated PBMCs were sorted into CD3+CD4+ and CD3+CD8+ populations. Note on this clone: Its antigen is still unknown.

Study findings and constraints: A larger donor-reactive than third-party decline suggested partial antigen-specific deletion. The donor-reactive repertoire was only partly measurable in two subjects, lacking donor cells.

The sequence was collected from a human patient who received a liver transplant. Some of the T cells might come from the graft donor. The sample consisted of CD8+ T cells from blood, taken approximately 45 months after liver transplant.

The CDR3 reads CASSAELAGEGDTQYF. The CDR3 DNA is TGTGCCAGCAGCGCTGAGCTAGCGGGAGAAGGAGATACGCAGTATTTT. The chain has TRBV9 and TRBJ2-3; TRBD2 matches at 10 bases. The CDR3 consists of 16 residues. Losses at the gene ends were 3 bases for V and 5 bases for J; bases not matched to a gene: 9. Germline-derived CDR1 and CDR2 are SGDLS and YYNGEE.